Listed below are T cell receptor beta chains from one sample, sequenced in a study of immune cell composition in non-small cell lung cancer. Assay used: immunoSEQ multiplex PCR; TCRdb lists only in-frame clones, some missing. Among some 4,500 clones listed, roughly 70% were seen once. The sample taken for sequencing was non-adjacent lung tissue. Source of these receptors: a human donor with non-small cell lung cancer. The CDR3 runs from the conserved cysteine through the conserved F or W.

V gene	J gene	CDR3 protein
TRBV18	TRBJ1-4	CASSLGQGGKNEKLFF
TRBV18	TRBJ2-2	CASSPTGQGGTGELFF
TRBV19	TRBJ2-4	CASSIDHLAGGLNKNIQYF
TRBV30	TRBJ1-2	CAWRGPTYGYTF
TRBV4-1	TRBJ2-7	CASSHGTDGYEQYF
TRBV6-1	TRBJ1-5	CASRTSGYSNQPQHF
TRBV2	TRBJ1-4	CASSESRVSSRGEKLFF
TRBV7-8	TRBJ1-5	CASSLDRPENQPQHF
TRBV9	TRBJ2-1	CASSALDGQPDNEQFF
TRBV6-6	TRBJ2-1	CAGPCGTGVFRNEQFF
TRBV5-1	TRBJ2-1	CASSSRVRSSGGAGEQFF
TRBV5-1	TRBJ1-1	CASSLAELTGAAEAFF
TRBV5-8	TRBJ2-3	CASSFVGTGGSTQYF
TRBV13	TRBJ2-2	CASSLLNRGNTGELFF
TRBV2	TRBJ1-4	CASSRTLGTNEKLFF
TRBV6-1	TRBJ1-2	CASSPTRDNGYTF
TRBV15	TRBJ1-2	CATSRRTSGYTF
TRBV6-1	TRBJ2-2	CASSATARDLNTGELFF
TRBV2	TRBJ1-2	CASSDRRNYGYTF
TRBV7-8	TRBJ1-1	CASSKLSPGPNTEAFF
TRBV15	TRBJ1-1	CATSRALGQNTEAFF
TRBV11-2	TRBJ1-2	CASSHNRGGYGYTF
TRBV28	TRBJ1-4	CASSFLTGVGDAKLFF
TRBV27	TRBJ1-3	CASSLSYTTGNTIYF
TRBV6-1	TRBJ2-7	CAVPGQGIDEQYF
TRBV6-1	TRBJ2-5	CASRVEGKETQYF
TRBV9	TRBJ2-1	CASSPGSITYNEQFF
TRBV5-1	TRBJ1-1	CASSLAGGGTEAFF
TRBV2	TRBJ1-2	CASSVNTMAGYTF
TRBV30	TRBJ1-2	CAQYLDPGLGYTF
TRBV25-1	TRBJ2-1	CASSVGLAGSSSYNEQFF
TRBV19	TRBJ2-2	CASIGVGAGELFF
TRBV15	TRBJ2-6	CATSRDLTGFGANVLTF
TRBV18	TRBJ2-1	CASSPRRDSDNEQFF
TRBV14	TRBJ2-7	CASSQDYRQGRYEQYF
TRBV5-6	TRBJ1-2	CASSMGQRIDGYTF